A selection of T cell receptor beta chains follows, all from one sample in a study of CD8 T cells in ankylosing spondylitis. One entry per CDR3 protein, called by TCRdb with MiXCR from the 5' RACE reads. The sample consists of about 39,000 distinct CDR3 sequences, less than 4% of them appearing once. The source material was blood, either unsorted or a sorted T cell fraction (not recorded which). These TCRs come from a male donor with ankylosing spondylitis or in good health (not recorded which). Each CDR3 is given with its conserved first and last residue.

v_gene	j_gene	CDR3aa
TRBV9	TRBJ2-5	CASSAHPRGQETQYF
TRBV9	TRBJ1-2	CASSASRGYGYTF
TRBV9	TRBJ2-3	CASSVREGTQYF
TRBV9	TRBJ2-5	CASSVDRGMETQYF
TRBV9	TRBJ2-1	CASSVDRGFWNEQFF
TRBV9	TRBJ2-5	CASSVAIWETQYF
TRBV9	TRBJ1-1	CASSVGGLTEAFF
TRBV9	TRBJ2-1	CASSVEGTYNEQFF
TRBV9	TRBJ2-1	CASSVDLTGKGSKVF
TRBV9	TRBJ2-2	CASSLRQGAEELFF
TRBV9	TRBJ2-2	CASSVSAGEVTGELFF
TRBV9	TRBJ1-3	CASSVGNANSGNTIYF
TRBV9	TRBJ1-1	CASSVGTSNTEAFF
TRBV9	TRBJ2-1	CASSVRSGSSYNEQFF
TRBV9	TRBJ2-2	CASTGPGLAGTGELFF
TRBV9	TRBJ1-1	CASSGPKQGAAEAFF
TRBV9	TRBJ1-3	CASSVTSGGGNTIYF
TRBV9	TRBJ2-1	CASSVEGGEQFF
TRBV9	TRBJ2-3	CASSVISSPTDTQYF
TRBV9	TRBJ2-3	CASSLALGHGADTQYF
TRBV9	TRBJ1-6	CASSVEGAGNSPLHF
TRBV9	TRBJ2-2	CASSPDLFRGELFF
TRBV9	TRBJ2-2	CASSVDLAGLAGELFF
TRBV9	TRBJ2-6	CASGDGSGANVLTF
TRBV9	TRBJ2-2	CASSVAWGQNTGELFF
TRBV9	TRBJ2-1	CASSVGQGAVNEQFF
TRBV9	TRBJ2-5	CASSADPQETQYF
TRBV9	TRBJ2-1	CASSPREGTYHEQFF
TRBV9	TRBJ1-1	CASSVDGRMNTEAFF
TRBV9	TRBJ2-3	CASSKGLAGGDTQYF
TRBV9	TRBJ2-2	CASSVGRGGYDGELFF
TRBV9	TRBJ1-3	CASSRLSGNTIYF
TRBV30	TRBJ2-1	CARENDKPSESSYNEQFF
TRBV9	TRBJ2-3	CASSVGAEGSTDTQYF
TRBV9	TRBJ2-3	CASSVLGTGDSTDTQYF
TRBV9	TRBJ2-2	CASSVVSDNTGELFF
TRBV9	TRBJ2-3	CASSVGGGLAETTQYF
TRBV9	TRBJ2-5	CASSDSGTGLETQYF
TRBV9	TRBJ2-2	CASSVGQQNTGELFF
TRBV9	TRBJ1-6	CASSLETGYNSPLHF
TRBV9	TRBJ1-2	CASSVDSTANYGYTF
TRBV9	TRBJ1-2	CASSVRAGLDGYTF
TRBV9	TRBJ2-5	CASSVAAGEGETQYF
TRBV9	TRBJ2-1	CASRPGASEYNEQFF
TRBV9	TRBJ1-2	CASSEGGGRNYGYTF
TRBV9	TRBJ2-1	CASSVEGQGGNEQFF
TRBV6-4	TRBJ1-3	CASSDHRGISGNTIYF
TRBV9	TRBJ1-6	CASSAGGGGNSPLHF
TRBV9	TRBJ2-2	CASSVAPGAVDTGELFF
TRBV9	TRBJ2-4	CASSKDRGKNIQYF